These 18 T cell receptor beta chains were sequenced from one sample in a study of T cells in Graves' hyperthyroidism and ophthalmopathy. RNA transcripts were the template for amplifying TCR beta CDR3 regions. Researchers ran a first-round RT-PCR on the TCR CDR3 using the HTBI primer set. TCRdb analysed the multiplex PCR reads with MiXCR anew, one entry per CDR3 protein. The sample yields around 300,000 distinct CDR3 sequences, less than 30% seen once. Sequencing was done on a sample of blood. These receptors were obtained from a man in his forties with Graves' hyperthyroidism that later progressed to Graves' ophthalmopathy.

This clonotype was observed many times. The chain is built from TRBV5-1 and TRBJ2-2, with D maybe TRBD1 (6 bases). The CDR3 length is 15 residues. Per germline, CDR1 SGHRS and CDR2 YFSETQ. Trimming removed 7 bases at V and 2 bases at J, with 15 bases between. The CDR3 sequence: CASLPGQINTGELFF. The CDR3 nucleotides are TGCGCCAGCCTCCCAGGACAGATTAACACCGGGGAGCTGTTTTTT.

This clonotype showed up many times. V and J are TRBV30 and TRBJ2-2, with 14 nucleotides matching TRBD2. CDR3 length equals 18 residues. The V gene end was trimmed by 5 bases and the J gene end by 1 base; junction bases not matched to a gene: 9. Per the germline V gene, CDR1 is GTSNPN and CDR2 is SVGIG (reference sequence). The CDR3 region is CAWETGTSGSRNTGELFF. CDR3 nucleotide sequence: TGTGCCTGGGAAACTGGGACTAGCGGGAGTCGGAACACCGGGGAGCTGTTTTTT.

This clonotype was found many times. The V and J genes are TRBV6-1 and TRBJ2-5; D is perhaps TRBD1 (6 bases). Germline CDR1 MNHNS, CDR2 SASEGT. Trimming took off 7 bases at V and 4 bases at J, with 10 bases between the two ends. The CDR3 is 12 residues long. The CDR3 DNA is TGTGCCAGCACTTCGACAGGAGAGACCCAGTACTTC. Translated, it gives CASTSTGETQYF.

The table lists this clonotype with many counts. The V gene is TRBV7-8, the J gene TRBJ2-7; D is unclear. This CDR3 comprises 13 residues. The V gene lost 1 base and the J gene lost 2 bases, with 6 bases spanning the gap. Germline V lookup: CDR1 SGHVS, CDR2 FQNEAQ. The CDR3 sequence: CASSLVAPYEQYF. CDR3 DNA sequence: TGTGCCAGCAGCTTAGTAGCCCCCTACGAGCAGTACTTC.

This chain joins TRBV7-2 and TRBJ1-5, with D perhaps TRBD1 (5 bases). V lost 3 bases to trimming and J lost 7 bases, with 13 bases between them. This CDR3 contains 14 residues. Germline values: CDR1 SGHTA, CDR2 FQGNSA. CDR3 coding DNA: TGTGCCAGCAGCTTGGGCTGGGGGGAACAGCCCCAGCATTTT. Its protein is CASSLGWGEQPQHF.

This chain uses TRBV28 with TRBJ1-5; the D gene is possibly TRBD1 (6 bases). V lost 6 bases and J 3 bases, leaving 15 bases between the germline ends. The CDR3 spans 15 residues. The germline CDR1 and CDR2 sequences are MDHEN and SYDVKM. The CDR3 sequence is CASRAQGQFNQPQHF. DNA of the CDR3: TGTGCCAGCAGAGCTCAAGGACAGTTCAATCAGCCCCAGCATTTT.

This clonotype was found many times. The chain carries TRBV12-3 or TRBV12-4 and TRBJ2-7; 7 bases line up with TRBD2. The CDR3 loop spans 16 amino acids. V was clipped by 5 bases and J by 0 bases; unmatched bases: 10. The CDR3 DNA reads TGTGCCAGCAGTCCACGGGGGGAGGTAAGCTCCTACGAGCAGTACTTC. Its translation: CASSPRGEVSSYEQYF.

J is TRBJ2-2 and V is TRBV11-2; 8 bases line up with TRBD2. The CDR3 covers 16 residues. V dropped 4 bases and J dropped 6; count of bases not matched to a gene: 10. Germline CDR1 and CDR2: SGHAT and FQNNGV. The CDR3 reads CASSSPTPGGAGELFF. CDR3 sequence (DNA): TGTGCCAGCAGCTCCCCCACTCCGGGAGGGGCCGGGGAGCTGTTTTTT.

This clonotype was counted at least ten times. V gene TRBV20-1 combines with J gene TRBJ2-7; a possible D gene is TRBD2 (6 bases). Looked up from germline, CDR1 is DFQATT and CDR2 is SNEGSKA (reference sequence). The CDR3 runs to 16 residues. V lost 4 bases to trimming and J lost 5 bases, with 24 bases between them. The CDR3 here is CSANRQRRTTNNEQYF. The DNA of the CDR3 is TGCAGTGCTAATCGGCAGCGAAGGACTACAAATAACGAGCAGTACTTC.

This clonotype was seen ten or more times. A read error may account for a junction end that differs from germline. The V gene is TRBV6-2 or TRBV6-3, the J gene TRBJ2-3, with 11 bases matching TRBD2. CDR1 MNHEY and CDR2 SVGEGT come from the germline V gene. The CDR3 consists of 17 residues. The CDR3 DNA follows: TGTGCCAGCAGTCACTCACTAGCGGGAGTTGGCACAGATACGCAGTATTTT. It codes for CASSHSLAGVGTDTQYF.

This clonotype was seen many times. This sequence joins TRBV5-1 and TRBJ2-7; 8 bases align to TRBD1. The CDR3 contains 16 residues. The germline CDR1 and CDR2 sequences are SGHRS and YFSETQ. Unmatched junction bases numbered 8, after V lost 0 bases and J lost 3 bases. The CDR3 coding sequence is TGCGCCAGCAGCTTGGGGGGACAGGCCGCGGGCTACGAGCAGTACTTC. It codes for CASSLGGQAAGYEQYF.

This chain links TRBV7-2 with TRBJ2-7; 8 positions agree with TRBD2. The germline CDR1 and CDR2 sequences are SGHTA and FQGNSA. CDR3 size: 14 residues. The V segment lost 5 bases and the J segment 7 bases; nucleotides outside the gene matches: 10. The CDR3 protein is CASSQRELPREQYF. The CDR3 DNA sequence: TGTGCCAGCAGCCAGCGGGAGTTACCACGGGAGCAGTACTTC.

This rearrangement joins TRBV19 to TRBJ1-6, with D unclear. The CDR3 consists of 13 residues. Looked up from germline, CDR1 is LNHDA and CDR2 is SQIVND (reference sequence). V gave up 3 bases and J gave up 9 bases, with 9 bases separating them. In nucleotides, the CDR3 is TGTGCCAGTAGTATCGGTTCGGGTTCACCCCTCCACTTT. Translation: CASSIGSGSPLHF.

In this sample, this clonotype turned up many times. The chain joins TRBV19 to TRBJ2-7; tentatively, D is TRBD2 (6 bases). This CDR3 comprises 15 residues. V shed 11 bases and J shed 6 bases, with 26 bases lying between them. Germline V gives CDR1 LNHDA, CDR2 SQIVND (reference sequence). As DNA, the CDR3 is TGTGCCCCGGGGGACTTGGCTAGCGAAATTCCCGAGCAGTACTTC. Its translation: CAPGDLASEIPEQYF.

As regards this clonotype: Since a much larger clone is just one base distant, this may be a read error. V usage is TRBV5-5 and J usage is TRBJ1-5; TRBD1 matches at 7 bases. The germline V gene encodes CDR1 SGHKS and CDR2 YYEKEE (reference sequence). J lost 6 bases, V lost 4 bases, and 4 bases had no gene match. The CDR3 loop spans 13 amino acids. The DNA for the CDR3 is TGTGCCAGCAGCAGGGACAGTGTTCAGCCCCAGCATTTT. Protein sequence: CASSRDSVQPQHF. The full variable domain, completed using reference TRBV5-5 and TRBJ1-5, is DAGVTQSPTHLIKTRGQQVTLRCSPISGHKSVSWYQQVLGQGPQFIFQYYEKEERGRGNFPDRFSARQFPNYSSELNVNALLLGDSALYLCASSRDSVQPQHFGDGTRLSIL.

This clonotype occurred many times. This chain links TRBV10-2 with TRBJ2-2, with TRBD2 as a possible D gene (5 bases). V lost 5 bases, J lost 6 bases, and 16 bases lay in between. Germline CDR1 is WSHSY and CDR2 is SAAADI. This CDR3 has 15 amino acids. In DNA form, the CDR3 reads TGCGCCAGCAGTATAAGCCCCTCGCGGGCCGGGGAGCTGTTTTTT. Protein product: CASSISPSRAGELFF.

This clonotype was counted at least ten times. The CDR3 DNA follows: TGTGCCACCAGTGATTTGGCCAGCGGGGGAATCGGGGAGCTGTTTTTT. Translation: CATSDLASGGIGELFF. V and J are TRBV24-1 and TRBJ2-2; 8 bases map to TRBD2. The CDR3 consists of 16 residues. Per germline, CDR1 KGHDR and CDR2 SFDVKD. V lost 0 bases, J lost 7 bases, and 6 bases stayed unmatched.

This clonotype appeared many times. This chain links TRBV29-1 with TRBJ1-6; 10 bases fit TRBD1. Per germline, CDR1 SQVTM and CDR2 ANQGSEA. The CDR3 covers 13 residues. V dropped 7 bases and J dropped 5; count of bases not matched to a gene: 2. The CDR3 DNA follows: TGCAGCGCCGGGACAGGGGATAATTCACCCCTCCACTTT. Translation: CSAGTGDNSPLHF. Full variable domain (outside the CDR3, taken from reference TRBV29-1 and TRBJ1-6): SAVISQKPSRDICQRGTSLTIQCQVDSQVTMMFWYRQQPGQSLTLIATANQGSEATYESGFVIDKFPISRPNLTFSTLTVSNMSPEDSSIYLCSAGTGDNSPLHFGNGTRLTVT.